Sequencing of this T cell receptor (beta chain) was carried out in a study of shared clonotypes between healthy human individuals (TCRdb year 2020). For context, the study as a whole: A few men and two women, aged 18 to 49 years, made up the cohort. Per donor, three plates each were used for CD4 naive and CD4 memory, two for CD8 naive, and one for CD8 memory. To estimate repertoire size and how much clonotypes are shared between individuals, the study performed deep sequencing of blood TCR repertoires from a few healthy adults. To increase sequencing depth and limit assay-specific biases, different laboratories used diverse techniques to prepare libraries and sequence TCR repertoires. Between about 0.8 and 9.5 billion PBMCs per donor were obtained by leukapheresis.

TCR CDR3 regions were amplified from genomic DNA by multiplex PCR using the deep immunoSEQ assay. For each cell subset, the extracted genomic DNA was distributed evenly across all wells of several immunoSEQ 96-well plates, and each plate served as one replicate. For sorted subsets, each replicate PCR was loaded with roughly 190 ng genomic DNA, equivalent to about 33,000 T cell genomes. Purified libraries were measured with a Qubit 3.0 fluorometer, size-checked on a Bioanalyzer 2100, and measured again with the KAPA Library Quantification kit. A separate single-read 150-cycle Illumina NextSeq 550 flow cell was used to sequence each immunoSEQ 96-well plate. Turning to the authors' computational methods: Because only junctional sequences without quality scores were contained in the immunoSEQ output, filtering matching that applied to full-length reads could not be performed. Sequences were annotated with PyIR, a Python wrapper for IgBLAST v1.9, using IMGT germline references to assign V/J genes and CDR3. Reads were removed for weak V/J assignments (E-value above 1e-6), missing CDR3, stop codons, out-of-frame junctions, or ambiguous translated residues. V3J clonotypes were defined by identical inferred V gene, J gene, and CDR3 amino acid sequence. To compute the percentage overlap between repertoires, the number of shared unique clonotypes was divided by the size of the smaller repertoire. Repertoire richness was assessed with RTK rarefaction, the Chao1 estimator, and Recon v2.1 estimates of unobserved clonotypes. For all TCRbeta clonotypes obtained by the gDNA method from four donors, generation probabilities were computed with OLGA. In TCRdb, the immuneACCESS table is reduced to in-frame sequences with V and J assigned. These tables do not hold every clone; where another copy was compared, an unresolved V gene accounts for under half, and the others remain unexplained. D and trimming come from the DNA, and the V and J calls and clone size come from that table. The sample includes 2 million to 2.5 million clones, with 90% to 95% observed a single time. Under 0.45% of the sample goes to the ten largest clones.

Broader findings and caveats from the paper: Incomplete sequencing was indicated by rarefaction of sorted-subset datasets, despite the large sequencing depth. Across a handful of donors, roughly 5.1% of naive CD4, approximately 3.6% of naive CD8, 2.3% of memory CD4, and 0.3% to 0.45% of memory CD8 clonotypes were shared. Naive subsets generally had larger estimated clonotype richness than memory subsets did. Because the study included a small number of donors, the genetic and exposure-history diversity represented was limited. Only blood was sampled, and tissue TCR repertoires likely differ from those in blood. Pairwise subsampling led to the expectation that sequencing depth would affect the degree of clonotype sharing among donors. Higher generation probabilities were observed for clonotypes shared by all four sorted-subset donors than for non-shared clonotypes.

Sequences LNHDA (CDR1) and SQIVND (CDR2) are obtained from the germline V gene (reference sequence). The CDR3 sequence holds 16 residues, the cysteine and phenylalanine included. The sequence is cut down to CDR3 DNA, 48 bases in frame from base 1. V is reduced by 3 bases and J by 0 bases, leaving a spacing of 12 bases between them. Donors were healthy HIV-negative adults with no recently reported acute infections or vaccinations. All donors were Caucasian adults living in Nashville, Tennessee, USA. Magnetic negative selection was used to enrich CD4+ T cells, after which naive cells were positively selected on CD45RA and the negative fraction became the memory subset. Blood was collected by leukapheresis, and PBMCs were isolated by Ficoll-Histopaque density gradient centrifugation and then cryopreserved in liquid nitrogen vapor phase. Analytical flow cytometry was used to check the purity and quantity of each magnetically sorted T cell population. From each sorted fraction, genomic DNA was isolated and quantified by UV absorbance on a Nanodrop 2000c.

As regards this clone: Its binding antigen is unknown. One base away there is no much larger clone; base qualities are not given.

This clonotype was obtained from a man between 18 and 35 years old in good health. Some clones in this sample may be carry-over from other donors' samples. Sequencing was done on a sample of naive CD4+ T cells from PBMCs. The meaning of the sample's cell subset or site label: CD45RA+ positively selected. The V and J segments used are TRBV19 and TRBJ1-3, with the D gene call left open. The CDR3 corresponds to CASSIRRTSSGNTIYF. Read as DNA, the sequence is TGTGCCAGTAGTATTCGAAGGACCAGCTCTGGAAACACCATATATTTT.